Each of the 26 T cell receptor beta chains below was sequenced from the same sample in a study of cytomegalovirus exposure and HLA in healthy donors. PCR employed 60 Vbeta and 13 Jbeta primers. Measured with immunoSEQ multiplex PCR; TCRdb has only the in-frame clones, and not every one. This table holds about 65,000 clones, more than 75% found once. The sample consisted of PBMCs. The receptor source for this set is a girl aged 10-17 years in good health and CMV-seropositive.

The V gene is TRBV6-6, the J gene TRBJ1-6; D unclear. This CDR3 is 15 amino acids long. Germline CDR1 MNHNY, CDR2 SVGAGI (reference sequence). Trimming took 0 bases from V and 9 from J, leaving 12 bases between them. The CDR3 is CASSYSGGRGSPLHF. The CDR3 region has the DNA TGTGCCAGCAGTTACTCCGGAGGCCGGGGTTCACCCCTCCACTTT.

V is TRBV4-2 and J is TRBJ2-3; 7 positions agree with TRBD2. The CDR3 has 18 amino acids. CDR1 is LGHNA and CDR2 is YNFKEQ in the germline V gene. The J segment lost 0 bases and the V segment lost 4 bases, leaving 13 bases of the junction unmatched. The DNA of the CDR3 is TGTGCCAGCAGCCCTGCCCGGGGGGACTCCCCTAGCACAGATACGCAGTATTTT. Encoded protein: CASSPARGDSPSTDTQYF.

This chain joins TRBV9 and TRBJ2-7; the D gene is possibly TRBD1 (5 bases). CDR1 SGDLS and CDR2 YYNGEE come from the germline V gene. The CDR3 extends over 13 amino acids. V lost 0 bases and J 6 bases, leaving 10 bases between the germline ends. The CDR3 bases are TGTGCCAGCAGCGTAGAATCCAGGGCCGAGCAGTACTTC. Its protein product is CASSVESRAEQYF.

The chain recombines TRBV29-1 with TRBJ2-5; tentative D call: TRBD2 (7 bases). In germline, CDR1 is SQVTM, CDR2 ANQGSEA. CDR3 length equals 16 residues. V was clipped by 2 bases and J by 7 bases, with 23 bases between them. The CDR3 loop reads CSVERGATVNFVTQYF. In DNA, the CDR3 is TGCAGCGTTGAACGGGGGGCCACCGTAAACTTTGTGACCCAGTACTTC.

This chain connects TRBV5-1 to TRBJ2-7; tentative D call: TRBD1 (5 bases). The CDR3 has 14 residues. Between the trimmed V and J ends, which lost 1 base and 7 bases, there was a span of 15 bases. CDR1 is SGHRS and CDR2 is YFSETQ in the germline V gene. CDR3 nucleotide sequence: TGCGCCAGCAGCTTGAACTGGGGCACTACGGAGCAGTACTTC. This translates into CASSLNWGTTEQYF. Variable domain in full (rest from reference TRBV5-1 and TRBJ2-7): KAGVTQTPRYLIKTRGQQVTLSCSPISGHRSVSWYQQTPGQGLQFLFEYFSETQRNKGNFPGRFSGRQFSNSRSEMNVSTLELGDSALYLCASSLNWGTTEQYFGPGTRLTVT.

The V call is TRBV10-1, the J call TRBJ2-7, with D possibly matching TRBD2 (5 bases). This CDR3 region has 15 residues. Per germline, CDR1 WNHNN and CDR2 SYGVQD (reference sequence). V shed 3 bases and J shed 4 bases, with 16 bases lying between them. In DNA form, the CDR3 reads TGCGCCAGCAGTGAAACCCGGGAAGGGTCGTACGAGCAGTACTTC. Translating it yields CASSETREGSYEQYF.

The chain links TRBV4-1 to TRBJ2-1; a weak D match, TRBD2 (6 bases). This CDR3 has 17 amino acids. CDR1 MGHRA and CDR2 YSYEKL come from the germline V gene. Trimming left V 1 base short and J 5 bases short, with 18 bases between. The CDR3 spells CASSQGEVYGAHNEQFF. CDR3 sequence (DNA): TGCGCCAGCAGCCAAGGGGAGGTCTATGGGGCCCACAATGAGCAGTTCTTC.

This chain links TRBV4-1 with TRBJ2-1; the match to TRBD2 covers 11 bases. The CDR3 is 16 amino acids. Germline lookup yields CDR1 MGHRA and CDR2 YSYEKL. V dropped 6 bases and J dropped 9; count of bases not matched to a gene: 13. CDR3 coding DNA: TGCGCCAGCAGTGACCCCCCTAGCGGGGGGTTTGGTGAGCAGTTCTTC. Its translation: CASSDPPSGGFGEQFF.

This chain links TRBV7-9 with TRBJ1-5, with a possible D match to TRBD1 (5 bases). The ends were cut back, 3 bases at V and 7 bases at J, with 10 bases in the middle. Germline loops: CDR1 SEHNR, CDR2 FQNEAQ (reference sequence). There are 13 residues in the CDR3. The CDR3 spells CASSFMGGQPQHF. CDR3 nucleotides: TGTGCCAGCAGCTTTATGGGGGGGCAGCCCCAGCATTTT.

The chain joins TRBV4-2 to TRBJ1-4; D perhaps matches TRBD1 (6 bases). The germline V gene encodes CDR1 LGHNA and CDR2 YNFKEQ. Trimming took off 0 bases at V and 7 bases at J, with 21 bases between the two ends. The CDR3 is made up of 18 amino acids. CDR3 sequence: CASSQDDPVGDIGEKLFF. The CDR3 DNA follows: TGTGCCAGCAGCCAAGACGACCCGGTGGGGGACATAGGTGAAAAACTGTTTTTT.

This clone appeared a few times. This chain connects TRBV6-5 to TRBJ1-2, with D hard to call. CDR1 is MNHEY, CDR2 SVGAGI, per germline. This CDR3 has 15 amino acids. V lost 4 bases, J lost 5 bases, and 17 bases lay in between. CDR3 loop: CASSSKSPGPYGYTF. The DNA for the CDR3 is TGTGCCAGCAGTTCGAAGAGTCCAGGTCCTTATGGCTACACCTTC.

J is TRBJ2-1 and V is TRBV18; D may be TRBD1 (5 bases). Trimming left V 0 bases short and J 9 bases short, with 12 bases between. This CDR3 spans 14 amino acids. Germline CDR1 KGHSH, CDR2 LQKENI. The CDR3 bases are TGTGCCAGCTCACCACCCCCATGGGGCGCTGAGCAGTTCTTC. Residues: CASSPPPWGAEQFF.

V usage is TRBV5-6 and J usage is TRBJ2-3; 7 bases are a match to TRBD2. The J segment lost 0 bases and the V segment lost 1 base, leaving 14 bases of the junction unmatched. There are 19 residues in the CDR3. The V gene's germline CDR1 is SGHDT and CDR2 YYEEEE. The CDR3 DNA reads TGTGCCAGCAGCTTGTTCGGGGGGTTCGGGGTCTTAAGCACAGATACGCAGTATTTT. This gives the protein CASSLFGGFGVLSTDTQYF.

This chain joins TRBV6-1 and TRBJ2-3; 7 bases fit TRBD1. This CDR3 contains 13 residues. The V gene end was trimmed by 8 bases and the J gene end by 2 bases; junction bases not matched to a gene: 4. Germline V gene lookup returns CDR1 MNHNS and CDR2 SASEGT. For the CDR3, the DNA is TGTGCCAGCCGGGGACAGCCCACAGATACGCAGTATTTT. Residues: CASRGQPTDTQYF.

The chain recombines TRBV7-9 with TRBJ1-4, with 7 nucleotides matching TRBD1. The CDR3 spans 14 residues. Germline values: CDR1 SEHNR, CDR2 FQNEAQ (reference sequence). The trim removed 5 bases at V and 5 bases at J, leaving 5 bases unmatched. This chain's CDR3 is CASSPTGDNEKLFF. For the CDR3, the DNA is TGTGCCAGCAGCCCTACAGGGGACAATGAAAAACTGTTTTTT. Full variable domain (outside the CDR3, taken from reference TRBV7-9 and TRBJ1-4): DTGVSQNPRHKITKRGQNVTFRCDPISEHNRLYWYRQTLGQGPEFLTYFQNEAQLEKSRLLSDRFSAERPKGSFSTLEIQRTEQGDSAMYLCASSPTGDNEKLFFGSGTQLSVL.

The V call is TRBV29-1, the J call TRBJ2-4; 15 bases are shared with TRBD2. The CDR3 runs to 15 residues. The ends lost 7 bases at V and 6 bases at J; junction bases unmatched: 7. Germline lookup yields CDR1 SQVTM and CDR2 ANQGSEA. In DNA form, the CDR3 reads TGCAGCGCCCGGACTAGCGGGGGGGCCGGAAACATTCAGTACTTC. The encoded protein is CSARTSGGAGNIQYF. Full variable domain (remainder filled in from reference TRBV29-1 and TRBJ2-4): SAVISQKPSRDICQRGTSLTIQCQVDSQVTMMFWYRQQPGQSLTLIATANQGSEATYESGFVIDKFPISRPNLTFSTLTVSNMSPEDSSIYLCSARTSGGAGNIQYFGAGTRLSVL.

This chain connects TRBV6-5 to TRBJ1-6; TRBD1 is a possible D gene (5 bases). The CDR3 sequence is 15 residues long. Germline loops: CDR1 MNHEY, CDR2 SVGAGI. V shed 5 bases and J shed 10 bases, with 18 bases lying between them. Written as DNA, the CDR3 is TGTGCCAGCAGTAAAAGGTGGGGGGAGAGATCACCCCTCCACTTT. Amino acid sequence: CASSKRWGERSPLHF.

The V call is TRBV14, the J call TRBJ1-1, with TRBD1 as a possible D gene (6 bases). With 4 bases removed from V and 3 bases from J, the gap between germline ends came to 15 bases. The CDR3 length is 15 residues. CDR1 and CDR2 (germline): SGHDN, FVKESK. This chain's CDR3 is CASSPGASGYTEAFF. The DNA of the CDR3 is TGTGCCAGCAGCCCAGGGGCATCTGGGTACACTGAAGCTTTCTTT. The complete variable domain, with remaining parts taken from reference TRBV14 and TRBJ1-1, reads EAGVTQFPSHSVIEKGQTVTLRCDPISGHDNLYWYRRVMGKEIKFLLHFVKESKQDESGMPNNRFLAERTGGTYSTLKVQPAELEDSGVYFCASSPGASGYTEAFFGQGTRLTVV.

The chain joins TRBV28 to TRBJ2-7, with 7 bases aligning to TRBD1. The CDR3 has 14 amino acids. CDR1 is MDHEN, CDR2 SYDVKM, per germline. V lost 6 bases and J lost 1; bases outside the gene matches: 6. The CDR3 region has the DNA TGTGCCAGCAGGATCCGGGACAGTTCCTACGAGCAGTACTTC. Protein product: CASRIRDSSYEQYF.

The rearrangement joins TRBV30 to TRBJ1-5; D might be TRBD1 (5 bases). Germline-derived CDR1 and CDR2 are GTSNPN and SVGIG (reference sequence). CDR3 length equals 18 residues. Trimming removed 1 base at V and 4 bases at J, with 23 bases between. CDR3 nucleotides: TGTGCCTGGAGTGACATCCATGGGCGGGACCGCTTGAATCAGCCCCAGCATTTT. Protein: CAWSDIHGRDRLNQPQHF.

The CDR3 bases are TGCGCCAGCAGCCAACCGGGACACAGAAATTCACCCCTCCACTTT. It is translated as CASSQPGHRNSPLHF. This chain links TRBV4-1 with TRBJ1-6, with D possibly matching TRBD1 (6 bases). V was cut by 2 bases and J by 7 bases, with 12 bases left in between. The CDR3 runs to 15 residues. Per germline, CDR1 MGHRA and CDR2 YSYEKL.

V is TRBV10-3 and J is TRBJ1-2; D gene ambiguous. The CDR3 loop spans 13 amino acids. Germline CDR1 reads ENHRY; CDR2 reads SYGVKD. V was pared by 8 bases and J by 2 bases, with 12 bases between. In DNA, the CDR3 is TGTGCCATCCGGCCCGGGGAGAACTATGGCTACACCTTC. The encoded protein is CAIRPGENYGYTF.

This clone came up a few times. The chain uses TRBV5-1 and TRBJ1-1, with D possibly matching TRBD1 (6 bases). In germline, CDR1 is SGHRS, CDR2 YFSETQ. This CDR3 comprises 14 residues. V dropped 4 bases and J dropped 5 bases, with 15 bases sitting between them. The CDR3 is CASSPRTVGTEAFF. CDR3 bases: TGCGCCAGCAGCCCCAGGACAGTCGGGACTGAAGCTTTCTTT.

The rearrangement uses TRBV5-1 and TRBJ2-2; D unresolved. Germline values: CDR1 SGHRS, CDR2 YFSETQ. Trimming took off 6 bases at V and 3 bases at J, with 9 bases between the two ends. The CDR3 totals 13 residues. CDR3: CASTPSYTGELFF. For the CDR3, the DNA is TGCGCCAGCACCCCTTCCTACACCGGGGAGCTGTTTTTT.

The chain uses TRBV20-1 and TRBJ1-5; no firm D call. Per germline, CDR1 DFQATT and CDR2 SNEGSKA (reference sequence). This CDR3 has 11 amino acids. The V gene lost 4 bases and the J gene lost 9 bases, with 10 bases spanning the gap. The CDR3 DNA sequence: TGCAGTGCTAAGAGGGAGGGGCCCCAGCATTTT. Its translation: CSAKREGPQHF.

The gene calls are TRBV7-9 and TRBJ2-7, with 7 positions matching TRBD1. V lost 4 bases, J lost 1 base, and 1 base stayed unmatched. Germline V gene sequence: CDR1 SEHNR, CDR2 FQNEAQ (reference sequence). There are 13 residues in the CDR3. The CDR3 DNA sequence: TGTGCCAGCAGCTCGACAGGGTCCTACGAGCAGTACTTC. It is translated as CASSSTGSYEQYF.